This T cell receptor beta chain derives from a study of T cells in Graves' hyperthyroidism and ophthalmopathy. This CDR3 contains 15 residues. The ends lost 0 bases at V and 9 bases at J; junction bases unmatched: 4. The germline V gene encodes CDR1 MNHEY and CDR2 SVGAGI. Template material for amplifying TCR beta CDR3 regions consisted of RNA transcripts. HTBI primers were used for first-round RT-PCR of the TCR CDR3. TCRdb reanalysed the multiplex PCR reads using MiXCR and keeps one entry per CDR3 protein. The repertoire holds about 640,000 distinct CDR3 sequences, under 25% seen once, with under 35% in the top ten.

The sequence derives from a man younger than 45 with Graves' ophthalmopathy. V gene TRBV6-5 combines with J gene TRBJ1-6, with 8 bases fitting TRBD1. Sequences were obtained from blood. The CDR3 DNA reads TGTGCCAGCAGTTACTCGCAGGGGGCTAGTTCACCCCTCCACTTT. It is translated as CASSYSQGASSPLHF.